One sample yielded the 3 T cell receptor beta chains listed below, sequenced in a study of naive and memory T cell subsets. Regarding treatment: skin biopsy from PPD injection site in Mantoux-positive individual. A UMI-containing oligonucleotide was joined by 3' ligation to the TCR cDNA template. Amplification of ligated cDNA took four PCR rounds with SP2 and nested alpha and beta constant primers. TCRdb called the UMI-ligation and nested PCR reads again in MiXCR, with one record for every CDR3 protein. The table shows around 31,000 distinct CDR3 sequences, with 6.5% to 8% occurring only once. Sequencing was performed on skin, taken from a tuberculin skin test site. The receptor set was obtained from an adult in good health.

This clonotype was seen at least ten times. This chain joins TRBV7-2 and TRBJ2-5; weak D call: TRBD2 (5 bases). The CDR3 contains 15 residues. Germline values: CDR1 SGHTA, CDR2 FQGNSA. V was shortened by 4 bases and J by 6 bases, with 18 bases between the two germline ends. CDR3 loop: CASSYGSGSKKTQYF. CDR3 coding DNA: TGTGCCAGCAGCTATGGGTCGGGATCTAAAAAGACCCAGTACTTC.

This clonotype showed up many times. This chain links TRBV27 with TRBJ2-2; D gene uncertain. Germline-derived CDR1 and CDR2 are MNHEY and SMNVEV (reference sequence). The CDR3 spans 11 residues. Deletions cut 4 bases from V and 4 bases from J, with 1 base between. CDR3: CASSSTGELFF. The CDR3 nucleotides read TGTGCCAGCAGTTCCACCGGGGAGCTGTTTTTT.

This clonotype was detected a few times. The gene calls are TRBV5-8 and TRBJ1-2; no clear D gene. Germline-derived CDR1 and CDR2 are SGHTS and YDEGEE. Trimming pared 2 bases from V and 1 base from J, leaving 12 bases between. CDR3 length: 15 amino acids. CDR3 in amino acids: CASSFGNSFNYGYTF. CDR3 nucleotide sequence: TGTGCCAGCAGCTTCGGCAACTCGTTTAACTATGGCTACACCTTC.